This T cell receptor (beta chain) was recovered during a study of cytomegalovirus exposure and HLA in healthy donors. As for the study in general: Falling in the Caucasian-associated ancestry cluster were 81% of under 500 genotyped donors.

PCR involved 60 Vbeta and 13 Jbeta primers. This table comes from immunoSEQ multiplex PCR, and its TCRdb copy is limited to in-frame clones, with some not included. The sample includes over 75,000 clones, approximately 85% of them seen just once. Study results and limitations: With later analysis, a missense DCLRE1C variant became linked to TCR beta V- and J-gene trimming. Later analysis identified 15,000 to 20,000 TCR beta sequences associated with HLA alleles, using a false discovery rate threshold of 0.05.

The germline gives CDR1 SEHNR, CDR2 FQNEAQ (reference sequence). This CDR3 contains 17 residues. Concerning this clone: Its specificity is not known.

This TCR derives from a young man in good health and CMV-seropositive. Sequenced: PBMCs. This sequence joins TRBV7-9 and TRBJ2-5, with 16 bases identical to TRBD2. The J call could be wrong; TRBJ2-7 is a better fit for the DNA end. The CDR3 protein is CASMGLAGGKVAYEQYF. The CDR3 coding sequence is TGTGCCAGCATGGGACTAGCGGGAGGGAAAGTTGCCTACGAGCAGTACTTC.